Each of the 2 T cell receptor beta chains below was sequenced from the same sample in a study of tumor and adjacent non-tumor tissue in lung cancer. TCRbeta libraries were built with three rounds of nested PCR, modified from ARM-PCR. Each CDR3 protein is one row after TCRdb ran MiXCR on the multiplex PCR reads. The sample has approximately 76,000 distinct CDR3 sequences; under 70% are singletons. No cell sorting was done before RNA was extracted from the tissue. Sequencing was carried out using lung tumor tissue. The source of these receptors is a woman in her sixties or seventies with non-small cell lung cancer.

The chain carries TRBV5-1 and TRBJ2-1; perhaps TRBD1 as D (5 bases). CDR1 and CDR2 (germline): SGHRS, YFSETQ. Trimming cost V 3 bases and J 5 bases, with 15 bases left between them. The CDR3 is 15 residues long. The CDR3 loop reads CASSSWIGAHNEQFF. The CDR3, as DNA: TGCGCCAGCAGCTCCTGGATAGGGGCCCACAATGAGCAGTTCTTC. Full variable domain (missing parts from reference TRBV5-1 and TRBJ2-1): KAGVTQTPRYLIKTRGQQVTLSCSPISGHRSVSWYQQTPGQGLQFLFEYFSETQRNKGNFPGRFSGRQFSNSRSEMNVSTLELGDSALYLCASSSWIGAHNEQFFGPGTRLTVL.

The chain employs TRBV6-5 and TRBJ2-7, with 9 nucleotides matching TRBD1. Germline CDR1 reads MNHEY; CDR2 reads SVGAGI. This CDR3 has 15 residues. Losses at the gene ends were 0 bases for V and 13 bases for J; bases not matched to a gene: 13. CDR3 DNA sequence: TGTGCCAGCAGTTACTCAGCACAGGGGGCGCGTGGGCAATACTTC. Translating it yields CASSYSAQGARGQYF.